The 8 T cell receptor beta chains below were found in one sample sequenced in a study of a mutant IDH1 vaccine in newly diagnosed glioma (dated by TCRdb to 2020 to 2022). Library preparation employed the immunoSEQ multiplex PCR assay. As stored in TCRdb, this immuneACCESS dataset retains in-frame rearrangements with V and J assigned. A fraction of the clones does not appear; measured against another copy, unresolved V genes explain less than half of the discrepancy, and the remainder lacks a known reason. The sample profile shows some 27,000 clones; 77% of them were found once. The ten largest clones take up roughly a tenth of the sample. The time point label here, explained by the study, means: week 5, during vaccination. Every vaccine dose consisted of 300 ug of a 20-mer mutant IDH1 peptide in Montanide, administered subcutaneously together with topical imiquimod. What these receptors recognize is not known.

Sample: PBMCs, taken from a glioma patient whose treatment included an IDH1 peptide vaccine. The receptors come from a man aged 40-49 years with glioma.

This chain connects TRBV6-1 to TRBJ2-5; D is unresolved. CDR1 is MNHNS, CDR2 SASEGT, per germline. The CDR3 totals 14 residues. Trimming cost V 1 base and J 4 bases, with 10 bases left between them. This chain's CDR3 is CASSEGQTGETQYF. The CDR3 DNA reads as TGTGCCAGCAGTGAAGGGCAGACCGGAGAGACCCAGTACTTC.

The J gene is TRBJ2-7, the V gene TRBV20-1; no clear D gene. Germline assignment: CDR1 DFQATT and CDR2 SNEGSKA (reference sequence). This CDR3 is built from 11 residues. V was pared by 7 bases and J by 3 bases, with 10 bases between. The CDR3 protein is CSDPGHYEQYV. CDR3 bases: TGCAGTGACCCGGGTCACTACGAGCAGTACGTC.

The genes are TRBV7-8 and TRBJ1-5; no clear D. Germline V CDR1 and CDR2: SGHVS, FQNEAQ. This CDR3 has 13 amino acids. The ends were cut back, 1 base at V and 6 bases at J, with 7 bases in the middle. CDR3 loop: CASSLDRGQPQHF. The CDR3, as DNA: TGTGCCAGCAGCTTAGACCGGGGTCAGCCCCAGCATTTT.

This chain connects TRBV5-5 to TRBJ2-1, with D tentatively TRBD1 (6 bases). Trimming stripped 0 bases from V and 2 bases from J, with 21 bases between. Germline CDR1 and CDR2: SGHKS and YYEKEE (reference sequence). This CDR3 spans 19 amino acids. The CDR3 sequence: CASSLVTGSSRATYNEQFF. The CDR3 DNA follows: TGTGCCAGCAGCTTGGTTACAGGGAGCTCGCGGGCAACCTACAATGAGCAGTTCTTC.

CDR3 DNA sequence: TGTGCCAGCACCATCCAGAGGGGACAGGGAAGCTACACCTTC. Translated: CASTIQRGQGSYTF. The gene calls are TRBV7-9 and TRBJ1-2; 9 nucleotides agree with TRBD1. The CDR3 is 14 amino acids. Germline assignment: CDR1 SEHNR and CDR2 FQNEAQ (reference sequence). The trim removed 7 bases at V and 9 bases at J, leaving 12 bases unmatched.

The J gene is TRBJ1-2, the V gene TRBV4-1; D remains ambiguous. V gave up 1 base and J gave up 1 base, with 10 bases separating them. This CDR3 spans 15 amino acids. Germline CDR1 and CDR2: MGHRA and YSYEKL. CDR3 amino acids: CASSQAEGLNYGYTF. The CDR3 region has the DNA TGCGCCAGCAGCCAAGCGGAGGGTCTTAACTATGGCTACACCTTC.

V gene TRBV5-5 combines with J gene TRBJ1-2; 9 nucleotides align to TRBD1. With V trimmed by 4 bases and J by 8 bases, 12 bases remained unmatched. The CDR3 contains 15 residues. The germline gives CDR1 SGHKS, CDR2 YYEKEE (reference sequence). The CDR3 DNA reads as TGTGCCAGCAGCGCTGACTCGGGACAGGGTAGAGGCTACACCTTC. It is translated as CASSADSGQGRGYTF.

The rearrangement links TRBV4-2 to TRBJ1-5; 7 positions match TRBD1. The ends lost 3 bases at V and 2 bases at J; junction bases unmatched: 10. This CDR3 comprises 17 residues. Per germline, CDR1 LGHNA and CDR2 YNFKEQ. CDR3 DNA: TGTGCCAGCAGCCACCCGAGGACAGGTCAGGGCAATCAGCCCCAGCATTTT. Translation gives CASSHPRTGQGNQPQHF.